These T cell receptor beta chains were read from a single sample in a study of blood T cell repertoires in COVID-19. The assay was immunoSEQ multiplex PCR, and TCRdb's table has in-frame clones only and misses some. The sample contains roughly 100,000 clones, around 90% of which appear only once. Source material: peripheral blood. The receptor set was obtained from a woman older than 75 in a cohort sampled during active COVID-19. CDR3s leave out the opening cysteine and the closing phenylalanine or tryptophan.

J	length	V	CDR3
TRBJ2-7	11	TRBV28	ASSSYEPPSKY
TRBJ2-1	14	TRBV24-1	ATSDSRDRTYNEQF
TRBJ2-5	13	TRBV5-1	ASSPPGTGGETQY
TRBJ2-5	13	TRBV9	ASSRDRGPQETQY
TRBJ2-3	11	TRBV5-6	ASSLILEDTQY
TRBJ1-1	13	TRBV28	ASSPRDRDYTEAF
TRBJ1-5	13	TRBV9	ASSVSSGPGQPQH
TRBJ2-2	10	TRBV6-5	ASRTATGELF
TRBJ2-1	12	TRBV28	ASGSGSTGNEQF
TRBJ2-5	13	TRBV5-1	ASSLGGVAKETQY
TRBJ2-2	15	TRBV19	ASTSARYIQNTGELF
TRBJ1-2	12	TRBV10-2	ASSEIGTGGGYT
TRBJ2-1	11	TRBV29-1	SAGLAGEGEQF
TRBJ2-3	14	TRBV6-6	ASSYVGGGGTDTQY
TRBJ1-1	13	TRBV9	ASSPRLAMNTEAF
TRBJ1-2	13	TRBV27	ASSLGGTGVYGYT
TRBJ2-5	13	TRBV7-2	ASSFDRGLTETQY
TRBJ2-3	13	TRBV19	ASSIGGRVTDTQY
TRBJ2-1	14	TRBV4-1	ASSQDASASYNEQF
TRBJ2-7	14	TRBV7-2	ASSLALTGIGYEQY
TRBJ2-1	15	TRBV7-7	ASSLDTSGGAYGEQF
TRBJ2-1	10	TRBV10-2	ASTLARNEQF
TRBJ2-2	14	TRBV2	ASRTGPGLRTGELF
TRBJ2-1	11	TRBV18	ASSPGQDNEQF
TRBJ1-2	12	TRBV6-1	ASSEALQGGGYT
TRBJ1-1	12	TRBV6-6	ASSSSGGKAEAF
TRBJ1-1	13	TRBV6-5	ASSYSRTGLAEAF